Below, 19 T cell receptor beta chains from the same sample are listed, as sequenced in a study of molecular identifiers for immune sequencing clone quantification. MiXCR was run by TCRdb on the PCR reads, yielding one entry per CDR3 protein. The data show about 640,000 distinct CDR3 sequences, about 20% seen once. The sample was naive CD8+ T cells from blood, with Jurkat cell RNA spiked in. Subset reported: FACS-sorted CD8+CD4-CCR7+CD45RA+ naive T cells. These TCRs come from a human donor in good health. Some libraries in this study had Jurkat cell RNA spiked in.

As for this clonotype: The CDR3 end shows no conserved phenylalanine or tryptophan, and so a read error is likely. The CDR3 DNA follows: TGTGCCAGCAGTTCTCCCAGACAGGGTCGGGACACTGAAGCTTTCCTT. Translation gives CASSSPRQGRDTEAFL. The rearrangement joins TRBV27 to TRBJ1-1, with 7 bases lining up with TRBD1. The V gene end was trimmed by 4 bases and the J gene end by 3 bases; junction bases not matched to a gene: 11. The CDR3 sequence is 16 residues long. CDR1 is MNHEY and CDR2 is SMNVEV in the germline V gene (reference sequence).

The sample holds a few counts of this clonotype. This chain connects TRBV6-5 to TRBJ2-2; unclear D gene. The CDR3 sequence is 14 residues long. Trimming pared 2 bases from V and 2 bases from J, leaving 6 bases between. CDR1 and CDR2 (germline): MNHEY, SVGAGI. The CDR3 sequence is CASSYGINTGELFF. The CDR3 DNA reads TGTGCCAGCAGTTACGGGATCAACACCGGGGAGCTGTTTTTT.

This clonotype was counted at least ten times. This sequence joins TRBV5-4 and TRBJ2-1, with a possible D match to TRBD2 (5 bases). CDR3 length: 14 residues. The germline V and J ends were trimmed by 2 bases and 3 bases, with 9 bases remaining between them. Germline CDR1 reads SGHNT; CDR2 reads YYREEE (reference sequence). The CDR3 bases are TGTGCCAGCAGCTTCAGCGGAAGCTACAATGAGCAGTTCTTC. Translated: CASSFSGSYNEQFF.

The J gene is TRBJ2-3, the V gene TRBV28, with 9 bases lining up with TRBD2. Germline assignment: CDR1 MDHEN and CDR2 SYDVKM. The J segment lost 6 bases and the V segment lost 8 bases, leaving 24 bases of the junction unmatched. The CDR3 covers 19 residues. CDR3 sequence reads: CASVLSPATRAGGWDTQYF. CDR3 coding DNA: TGTGCCAGCGTTCTGAGCCCCGCAACTAGAGCGGGAGGTTGGGATACGCAGTATTTT.

Of note for this clonotype: A much bigger clone sits one base away, suggesting this may be a read error. The chain is built from TRBV12-3 or TRBV12-4 and TRBJ2-5, with a possible D match to TRBD2 (7 bases). The CDR3 runs to 13 residues. The CDR3 sequence is CASTKGGREAQYF. Here the CDR3 DNA reads TGTGCCAGCACTAAGGGGGGGAGAGAGGCCCAGTACTTC.

This clonotype was recorded many times. The J gene is TRBJ2-4, the V gene TRBV2; TRBD2 matches at 10 bases. The CDR3 length is 17 residues. The germline V gene encodes CDR1 SNHLY and CDR2 FYNNEI. With 2 bases clipped from V and 2 bases from J, the junction kept 6 bases outside the gene matches. CDR3 sequence: CASSERASGSSKNIQYF. DNA of the CDR3: TGTGCCAGCAGTGAAAGGGCTAGCGGGAGTTCCAAAAACATTCAGTACTTC.

This clonotype was found many times. The rearrangement links TRBV7-9 to TRBJ2-2; the D gene is possibly TRBD1 (5 bases). CDR1 SEHNR and CDR2 FQNEAQ come from the germline V gene (reference sequence). The CDR3 is made up of 13 amino acids. Deletions cut 5 bases from V and 7 bases from J, with 11 bases between. This CDR3 is CASSPTDGGELFF. CDR3 coding DNA: TGTGCCAGCAGCCCGACAGATGGCGGGGAGCTGTTTTTT.

A note on this clonotype: A single base separates this from a much larger clone, so it may be a read error. The chain uses TRBV20-1 and TRBJ1-4; a possible D gene is TRBD1 (5 bases). This CDR3 is 13 amino acids long. V dropped 0 bases and J dropped 13 bases, with 15 bases sitting between them. Germline lookup yields CDR1 DFQATT and CDR2 SNEGSKA (reference sequence). CDR3 sequence reads: CSARDTTFGGLFF. The CDR3 DNA reads TGCAGTGCTAGAGATACAACCTTCGGGGGACTGTTTTTT.

This clonotype has a handful of counts. A much larger clone lies a single base off, so this may be a read error. The chain carries TRBV5-1 and TRBJ2-4; possible D gene TRBD2, 6 bases. CDR1 and CDR2 (germline): SGHRS, YFSETQ. The CDR3 length is 17 residues. The CDR3 nucleotides read TGCGCCAGCAGCTTTTCTCTTAGAGAACTAGCCAAAAGCATTCAGTACTTC. Its protein product is CASSFSLRELAKSIQYF.

This clonotype was recorded at least ten times. The rearrangement joins TRBV5-1 to TRBJ2-3, with 10 bases identical to TRBD2. The V and J ends lost 4 bases and 0 bases, in that order; junction bases with no gene match: 5. CDR1 is SGHRS, CDR2 YFSETQ, per germline. CDR3 length equals 16 residues. CDR3 sequence: CASSLISGGSTDTQYF. CDR3 sequence (DNA): TGCGCCAGCAGCCTAATTAGCGGGGGGAGCACAGATACGCAGTATTTT. Looking up the rest from reference TRBV5-1 and TRBJ2-3 gives the full variable domain: KAGVTQTPRYLIKTRGQQVTLSCSPISGHRSVSWYQQTPGQGLQFLFEYFSETQRNKGNFPGRFSGRQFSNSRSEMNVSTLELGDSALYLCASSLISGGSTDTQYFGPGTRLTVL.

The rearrangement links TRBV7-9 to TRBJ2-7, with D hard to call. The CDR3 runs 14 residues. Trimming cost V 5 bases and J 2 bases, with 13 bases left between them. CDR1 SEHNR and CDR2 FQNEAQ come from the germline V gene (reference sequence). The CDR3, as DNA: TGTGCCAGCAGCCTCACAACTCAGGCCTACGAGCAGTACTTC. This translates into CASSLTTQAYEQYF. Drawing the rest from reference TRBV7-9 and TRBJ2-7, the complete variable domain is DTGVSQNPRHKITKRGQNVTFRCDPISEHNRLYWYRQTLGQGPEFLTYFQNEAQLEKSRLLSDRFSAERPKGSFSTLEIQRTEQGDSAMYLCASSLTTQAYEQYFGPGTRLTVT.

This clonotype was recorded at least ten times. J is TRBJ2-7 and V is TRBV30; D may be TRBD1 or TRBD2 (5 bases each). The V end was cut by 3 bases, the J end by 4 bases, with 16 bases between. CDR1 GTSNPN and CDR2 SVGIG come from the germline V gene (reference sequence). This CDR3 comprises 14 residues. The DNA of the CDR3 is TGTGCCTGGAGCTCCGGGACGGTCAGATACGAGCAGTACTTC. Protein sequence: CAWSSGTVRYEQYF.

In regard to this clonotype: The missing conserved phenylalanine or tryptophan at the end of this CDR3 makes a read error likely. The chain is built from TRBV4-1 and TRBJ1-1; TRBD1 is a possible D gene (5 bases). This CDR3 spans 15 amino acids. CDR1 is MGHRA, CDR2 YSYEKL, per germline. The DNA for the CDR3 is TGCGCCAGCAGCCGTCCCCATAGGGGTGACACCGAAGCTTTCTCT. It codes for CASSRPHRGDTEAFS.

To note about this clonotype: Its ends do not fully match the called genes, so a read error is possible. The V and J genes are TRBV6-5 and TRBJ2-5; 7 bases match TRBD1. The CDR3 totals 16 residues. CDR1 is MNHEY, CDR2 SVGAGI, per germline. The CDR3 nucleotides read TGTGCCAGCAGTTACTCGATTCGAGGGGGCCAAGAGGCCCAGTACTTC. This encodes CASSYSIRGGQEAQYF.

This CDR3 is CASSSEPGLSYNEQFF. The CDR3 DNA reads as TGTGCCAGCAGCTCAGAACCGGGACTCTCCTACAATGAGCAGTTCTTC. The rearrangement joins TRBV11-2 to TRBJ2-1, with D tentatively TRBD2 (6 bases). Germline values: CDR1 SGHAT, CDR2 FQNNGV. V lost 4 bases and J lost 0, with 13 bases in between. The CDR3 extends over 16 amino acids.

Many counts were recorded for this clonotype. The rearrangement uses TRBV12-5 and TRBJ2-1, with 7 positions matching TRBD2. Trimming took 3 bases from V and 5 from J; bases not matched to a gene: 19. CDR3 size: 19 residues. Looked up from germline, CDR1 is LGHNT and CDR2 is FRNRAP. Written as DNA, the CDR3 is TGTGCTAGTGGTTTTACTACGGGGGACTACCCCCCGGGAGACAATGAGCAGTTCTTC. Protein product: CASGFTTGDYPPGDNEQFF.

This chain connects TRBV30 to TRBJ2-1; 7 bases map to TRBD1. With V trimmed by 2 bases and J by 7 bases, 2 bases remained unmatched. Germline CDR1 and CDR2: GTSNPN and SVGIG (reference sequence). The CDR3 is made up of 12 amino acids. CDR3 in amino acids: CAWSRQGNEQFF. The CDR3 coding sequence is TGTGCCTGGAGTAGACAGGGAAATGAGCAGTTCTTC.

This clonotype turned up a few times. The rearrangement links TRBV4-1 to TRBJ1-5; D is uncertain. Germline V CDR1 and CDR2: MGHRA, YSYEKL. The CDR3 is 19 amino acids. The V and J ends lost 0 bases and 0 bases respectively, with 18 bases between them. CDR3 sequence (DNA): TGCGCCAGCAGCCAAGATCCGCCAGCTAGACTTTATAGCAATCAGCCCCAGCATTTT. This translates into CASSQDPPARLYSNQPQHF.

With regard to this clonotype: A much larger clone lies one base from this, so it may be a read error. This sequence joins TRBV28 and TRBJ1-6; D unresolved. The CDR3 has 15 residues. Trimming left V 7 bases short and J 8 bases short, with 18 bases between. In germline, CDR1 is MDHEN, CDR2 SYDVKM. CDR3 amino acids: CASTHLLTGDSPLHF. For the CDR3, the DNA is TGTGCCAGCACGCACCTTCTGACTGGAGATTCACCCCTCCACTTT.